This T cell receptor beta chain was sequenced during a study of vaccination effects on CD4 cells after COVID-19. Findings of the study overall: Vaccine-induced clones in healthy vaccinees cross-reacted with common cold coronaviruses in only 1 of 255 cases.

With the ViraFEST assay, the study expanded antigen-specific CD4+ T cells using viral peptide pools, then sequenced them. Subsequent to ten to eleven days of culture, CD4+ T cells were isolated. In the cultures, half the medium was exchanged for IL-2 medium on days 3 and 7. The V gene's germline CDR1 is LNHDA and CDR2 SQIVND (reference sequence). The ends were cut back, 3 bases at V and 5 bases at J, with 4 bases in the middle. CDR3 size: 11 residues. Only in-frame clones appear in the TCRdb table, and some are missing; sequencing was by immunoSEQ multiplex PCR. The data contain about 79,000 clones, roughly four fifths of them singletons. Worth noting for this clone: Its antigen is unidentified.

The sequencing used CD4+ T cells from PBMCs cultured with HCoV-229E spike peptides, collected before COVID-19 vaccination. The sequence came from a human donor who received a COVID-19 vaccine. The V call is TRBV19, the J call TRBJ2-5; D gene ambiguous. CDR3 sequence: CASSMAETQYF. Here the CDR3 DNA reads TGTGCCAGTAGTATGGCGGAGACCCAGTACTTC.